This entry lists 24 T cell receptor beta chains sequenced from one sample in a study of monozygotic twins with inflammatory bowel disease. TCRdb reprocessed the 5' RACE reads, with one entry per CDR3 protein and no DNA. Recorded for this sample: 310,000 or so distinct CDR3 sequences. Sequencing input: blood. Source of these receptors: a human donor with ulcerative colitis or Crohn's disease, or a healthy co-twin of an affected twin (not recorded which).

The rearrangement links TRBV5-1 to TRBJ2-2; TCRdb picks TRBD1, but there is no DNA to check that call. CDR3 size: 15 residues. Germline V CDR1 and CDR2: SGHRS, YFSETQ. CDR3 sequence: CASSPTGDGVGELFF.

The chain links TRBV7-2 to TRBJ2-3; TCRdb reports TRBD2, a call that lacks DNA to check it against. Germline V gene lookup returns CDR1 SGHTA and CDR2 FQGNSA. The length of the CDR3 is 15 residues. The chain's CDR3 is CVSSLASRGGNTQYF. Using reference TRBV7-2 and TRBJ2-3 for the parts outside the CDR3, the full variable domain is GAGVSQSPSNKVTEKGKDVELRCDPISGHTALYWYRQSLGQGLEFLIYFQGNSAPDKSGLPSDRFSAERTGGSVSTLTIQRTQQEDSAVYLCVSSLASRGGNTQYFGPGTRLTVL.

The chain joins TRBV27 to TRBJ2-7; TCRdb names TRBD1, which stays unverified in the absence of DNA. This CDR3 spans 14 amino acids. The germline V gene has CDR1 MNHEY and CDR2 SMNVEV (reference sequence). CDR3 protein: CASRSWDRVKEQYF.

The chain joins TRBV5-6 to TRBJ1-2; the D gene TCRdb calls, TRBD1, cannot be checked with no DNA. This CDR3 region has 14 residues. Per the germline V gene, CDR1 is SGHDT and CDR2 is YYEEEE. CDR3 amino acids: CASSPDRSTYGYTF.

V is TRBV7-6 and J is TRBJ2-5. This CDR3 comprises 12 residues. Germline-derived CDR1 and CDR2 are SGHVS and FNYEAQ. This CDR3 reads CASSRAQETQYF.

The CDR3 protein is CASSDGLYSEAFF. V gene TRBV6-4 combines with J gene TRBJ1-1. The CDR3 is 13 residues long. The germline gives CDR1 MRHNA, CDR2 SNTAGT.

This chain joins TRBV3-1 and TRBJ2-7. Germline V gene sequence: CDR1 LGHDT, CDR2 YNNKEL (reference sequence). The CDR3 is 14 residues long. The CDR3: CASTRSGASYEQYF.

The chain carries TRBV7-6 and TRBJ2-1. Germline assignment: CDR1 SGHVS and CDR2 FNYEAQ. The length of the CDR3 is 16 residues. The CDR3 sequence: CASSPISAGSYNEQFF.

The V call is TRBV5-4, the J call TRBJ2-7; TCRdb names TRBD1, which stays unverified in the absence of DNA. CDR1 SGHNT and CDR2 YYREEE come from the germline V gene (reference sequence). The CDR3 contains 15 residues. CDR3: CASSPDRGGSDEQYF.

The V call is TRBV18, the J call TRBJ1-2; checking the TCRdb D call of TRBD1 is not possible without DNA. Germline V gene lookup returns CDR1 KGHSH and CDR2 LQKENI. The CDR3 runs 13 residues. The CDR3 sequence: CASSPRGGEGYTF. The complete variable domain, with remaining parts taken from reference TRBV18 and TRBJ1-2, reads NAGVMQNPRHLVRRRGQEARLRCSPMKGHSHVYWYRQLPEEGLKFMVYLQKENIIDESGMPKERFSAEFPKEGPSILRIQQVVRGDSAAYFCASSPRGGEGYTFGSGTRLTVV.

This chain links TRBV11-1 with TRBJ1-2; no DNA is available, so the TRBD1 call from TCRdb remains unchecked. Germline CDR1 SGHAT, CDR2 FQDESV (reference sequence). This CDR3 comprises 19 residues. Here the CDR3 reads CASSHNYETGRQSGYGYTF.

The chain links TRBV27 to TRBJ1-1. The CDR3 runs to 13 residues. CDR1 and CDR2 from the germline V gene are MNHEY and SMNVEV (reference sequence). CDR3 sequence: CASSLSPNTEAFF.

V and J are TRBV9 and TRBJ2-1. The length of the CDR3 is 13 residues. Germline assignment: CDR1 SGDLS and CDR2 YYNGEE. CDR3 amino acids: CASSVEQWNEQFF.

The chain carries TRBV4-1 and TRBJ2-7; TCRdb gives TRBD1 as the D gene, but with no DNA this cannot be confirmed. Germline V gene sequence: CDR1 MGHRA, CDR2 YSYEKL. There are 14 residues in the CDR3. CDR3 region: CASSQGAQAYEQYF.

This rearrangement joins TRBV7-2 to TRBJ1-5; there is no DNA to check the TCRdb D call of TRBD1. The length of the CDR3 is 14 residues. Per germline, CDR1 SGHTA and CDR2 FQGNSA. The CDR3 here is CASSFGRIGQPQHF.

The J gene is TRBJ2-3, the V gene TRBV28; without DNA, the TCRdb call of TRBD2 cannot be checked. Germline CDR1 is MDHEN and CDR2 is SYDVKM. The CDR3 loop spans 15 amino acids. The CDR3 reads CASSATGAGTDTQYF.

The CDR3 loop reads CASSQTARGPGTGELFF. The V call is TRBV4-1, the J call TRBJ2-2; TCRdb's D call, TRBD1, is unchecked because there is no DNA. Germline values: CDR1 MGHRA, CDR2 YSYEKL. The CDR3 has 17 amino acids.

V usage is TRBV28 and J usage is TRBJ2-7; the TCRdb call, TRBD1, lacks DNA for checking. This CDR3 has 15 amino acids. CDR1 is MDHEN, CDR2 SYDVKM, per germline. CDR3 amino acids: CASSLRGGQSYEQYF.

The chain joins TRBV9 to TRBJ1-1. The CDR3 loop spans 14 amino acids. Per germline, CDR1 SGDLS and CDR2 YYNGEE. This CDR3 reads CASSVATRDSEAFF. The full variable domain, rest sourced from reference TRBV9 and TRBJ1-1, is DSGVTQTPKHLITATGQRVTLRCSPRSGDLSVYWYQQSLDQGLQFLIQYYNGEERAKGNILERFSAQQFPDLHSELNLSSLELGDSALYFCASSVATRDSEAFFGQGTRLTVV.

V usage is TRBV7-8 and J usage is TRBJ2-7; absent DNA, TCRdb's TRBD2 call cannot be checked. This CDR3 region has 18 residues. Germline CDR1 and CDR2: SGHVS and FQNEAQ. The chain's CDR3 is CASSRVGERQRISYEQYF.

The chain couples TRBV6-2 or TRBV6-3 to TRBJ2-2; TCRdb lists TRBD2, though no DNA is available to test this call. Germline-derived CDR1 and CDR2 are MNHEY and SVGEGT. The CDR3 is 15 residues long. The chain's CDR3 is CACAGGLSDTGELFF.

The chain has TRBV5-1 and TRBJ2-1; as DNA is missing, the TRBD2 call by TCRdb cannot be tested. The CDR3 is 16 amino acids. Germline V gives CDR1 SGHRS, CDR2 YFSETQ. CDR3 amino acids: CASSAGLAGGRDEQFF. The whole variable domain, remainder taken from reference TRBV5-1 and TRBJ2-1, is KAGVTQTPRYLIKTRGQQVTLSCSPISGHRSVSWYQQTPGQGLQFLFEYFSETQRNKGNFPGRFSGRQFSNSRSEMNVSTLELGDSALYLCASSAGLAGGRDEQFFGPGTRLTVL.

The V gene is TRBV9, the J gene TRBJ2-5. CDR1 is SGDLS, CDR2 YYNGEE, per germline. The CDR3 totals 15 residues. The CDR3 is CASSVGDSGIETQYF.

This chain connects TRBV29-1 to TRBJ2-7. The CDR3 has 12 amino acids. The germline gives CDR1 SQVTM, CDR2 ANQGSEA. The CDR3 reads CSVADGSYEQYF.